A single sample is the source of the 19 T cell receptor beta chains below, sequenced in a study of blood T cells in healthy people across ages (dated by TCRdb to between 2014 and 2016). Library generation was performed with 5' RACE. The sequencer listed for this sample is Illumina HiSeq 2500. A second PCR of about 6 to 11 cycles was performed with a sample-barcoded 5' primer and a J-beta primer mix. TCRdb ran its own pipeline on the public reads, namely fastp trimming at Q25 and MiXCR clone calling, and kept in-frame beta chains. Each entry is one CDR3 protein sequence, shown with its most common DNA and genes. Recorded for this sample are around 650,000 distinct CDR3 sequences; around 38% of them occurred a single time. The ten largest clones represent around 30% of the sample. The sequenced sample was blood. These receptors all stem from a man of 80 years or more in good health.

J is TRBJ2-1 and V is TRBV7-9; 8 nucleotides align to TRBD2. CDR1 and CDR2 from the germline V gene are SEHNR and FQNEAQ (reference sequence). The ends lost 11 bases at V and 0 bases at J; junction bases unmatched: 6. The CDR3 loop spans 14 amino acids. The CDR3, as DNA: TGTGCCCGGGGGGGCGGTATCTCCTACAATGAGCAGTTCTTC. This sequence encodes CARGGGISYNEQFF. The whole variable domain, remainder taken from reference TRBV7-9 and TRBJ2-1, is DTGVSQNPRHKITKRGQNVTFRCDPISEHNRLYWYRQTLGQGPEFLTYFQNEAQLEKSRLLSDRFSAERPKGSFSTLEIQRTEQGDSAMYLCARGGGISYNEQFFGPGTRLTVL.

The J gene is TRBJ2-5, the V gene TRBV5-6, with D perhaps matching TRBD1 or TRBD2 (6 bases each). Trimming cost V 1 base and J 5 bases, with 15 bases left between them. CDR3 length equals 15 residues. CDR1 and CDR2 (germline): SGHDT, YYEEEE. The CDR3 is CASSLWGAEGETQYF. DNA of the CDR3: TGTGCCAGCAGCTTGTGGGGGGCCGAAGGGGAGACCCAGTACTTC.

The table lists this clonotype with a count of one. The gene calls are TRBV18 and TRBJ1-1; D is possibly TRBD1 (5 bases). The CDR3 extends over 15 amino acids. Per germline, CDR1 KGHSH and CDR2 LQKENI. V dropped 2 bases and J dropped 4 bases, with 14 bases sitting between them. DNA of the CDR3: TGTGCCAGCTCACCAGTGGGGGATGACGGCACTGAAGCTTTCTTT. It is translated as CASSPVGDDGTEAFF.

This chain's CDR3 is CASSYVESRLSEKYF. The DNA for the CDR3 is TGTGCCAGCAGTTATGTCGAGTCCCGACTGTCCGAGAAGTACTTC. The chain carries TRBV6-2 or TRBV6-3 and TRBJ2-4; D gene uncertain. Germline V gene lookup returns CDR1 MNHEY and CDR2 SVGEGT. The CDR3 length is 15 residues. V was shortened by 3 bases and J by 14 bases, with 23 bases between the two germline ends.

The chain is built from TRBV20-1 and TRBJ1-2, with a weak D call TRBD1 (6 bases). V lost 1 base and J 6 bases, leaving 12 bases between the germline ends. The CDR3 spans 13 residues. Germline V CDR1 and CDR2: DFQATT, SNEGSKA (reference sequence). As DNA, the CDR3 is TGCAGTGCTAGAGGTGGGGGCGCCGATGGCTACACCTTC. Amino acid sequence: CSARGGGADGYTF.

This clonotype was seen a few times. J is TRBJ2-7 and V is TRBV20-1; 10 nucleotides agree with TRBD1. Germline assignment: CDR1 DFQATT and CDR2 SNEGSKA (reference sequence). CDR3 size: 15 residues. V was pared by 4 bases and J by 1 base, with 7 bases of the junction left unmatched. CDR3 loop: CSATPGTGDSYEQYF. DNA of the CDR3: TGCAGTGCTACACCCGGGACAGGGGATTCCTACGAGCAGTACTTC.

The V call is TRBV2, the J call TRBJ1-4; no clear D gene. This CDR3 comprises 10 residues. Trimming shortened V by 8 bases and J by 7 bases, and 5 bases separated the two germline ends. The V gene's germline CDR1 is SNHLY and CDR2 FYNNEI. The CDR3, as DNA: TGTGCCAGCTTTTTTGAAAAACTGTTTTTT. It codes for CASFFEKLFF.

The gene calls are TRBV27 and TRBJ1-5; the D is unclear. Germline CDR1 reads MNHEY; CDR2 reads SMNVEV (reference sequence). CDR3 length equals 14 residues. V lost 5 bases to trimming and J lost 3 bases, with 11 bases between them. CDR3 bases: TGTGCCAGCAGTCGGGCTGGGGACAATCAGCCCCAGCATTTT. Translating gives CASSRAGDNQPQHF.

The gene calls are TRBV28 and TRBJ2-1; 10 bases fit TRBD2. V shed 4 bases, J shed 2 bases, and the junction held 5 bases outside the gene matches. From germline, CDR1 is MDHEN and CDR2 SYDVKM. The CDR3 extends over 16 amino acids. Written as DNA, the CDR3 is TGTGCCAGCAGTTCCCCTAGCGGGAGAACCTACAATGAGCAGTTCTTC. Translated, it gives CASSSPSGRTYNEQFF.

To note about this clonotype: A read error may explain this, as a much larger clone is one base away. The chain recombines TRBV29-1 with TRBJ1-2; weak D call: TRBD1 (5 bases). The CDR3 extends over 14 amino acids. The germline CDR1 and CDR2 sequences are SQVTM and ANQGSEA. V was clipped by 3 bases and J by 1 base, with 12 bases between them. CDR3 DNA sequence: TGCAGCGTTGATTGGCGGACATTTAACTATGGCTACACCTTC. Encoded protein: CSVDWRTFNYGYTF.

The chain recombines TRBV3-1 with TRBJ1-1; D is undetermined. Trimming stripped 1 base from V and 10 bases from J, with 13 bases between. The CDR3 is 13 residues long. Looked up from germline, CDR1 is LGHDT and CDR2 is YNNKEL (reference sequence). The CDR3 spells CASSQAASSGAFF. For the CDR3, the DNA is TGTGCCAGCAGCCAAGCGGCAAGCAGCGGAGCTTTCTTT.

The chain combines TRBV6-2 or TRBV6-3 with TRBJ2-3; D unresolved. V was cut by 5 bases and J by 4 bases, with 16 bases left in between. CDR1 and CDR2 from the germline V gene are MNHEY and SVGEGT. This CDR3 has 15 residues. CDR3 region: CASSNPGGVADTQYF. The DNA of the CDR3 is TGTGCCAGCAGTAACCCCGGTGGGGTAGCAGATACGCAGTATTTT.

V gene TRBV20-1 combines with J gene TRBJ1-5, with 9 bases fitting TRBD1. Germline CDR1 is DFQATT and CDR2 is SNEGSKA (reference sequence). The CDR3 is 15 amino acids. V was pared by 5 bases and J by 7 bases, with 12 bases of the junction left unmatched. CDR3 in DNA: TGCAGTGCTCCGGGGCAACAGGGGGCAGGGCAGCCCCAGCATTTT. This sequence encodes CSAPGQQGAGQPQHF.

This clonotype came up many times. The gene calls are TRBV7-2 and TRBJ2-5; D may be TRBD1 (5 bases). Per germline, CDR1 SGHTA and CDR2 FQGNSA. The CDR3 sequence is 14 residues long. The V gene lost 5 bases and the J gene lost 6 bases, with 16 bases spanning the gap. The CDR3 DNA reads TGTGCCAGCAGCGTAGACAGTGTTAGCCAGACCCAGTACTTC. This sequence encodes CASSVDSVSQTQYF.

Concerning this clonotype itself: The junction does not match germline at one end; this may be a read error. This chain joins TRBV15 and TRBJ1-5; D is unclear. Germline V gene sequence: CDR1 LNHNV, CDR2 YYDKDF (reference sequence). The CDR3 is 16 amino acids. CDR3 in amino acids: CATSRDPYVGNQPRHF. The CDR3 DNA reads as TGTGCCACCAGCAGAGATCCCTATGTGGGTAATCAGCCCCGGCATTTT. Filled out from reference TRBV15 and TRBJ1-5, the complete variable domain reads DAMVIQNPRYQVTQFGKPVTLSCSQTLNHNVMYWYQQKSSQAPKLLFHYYDKDFNNEADTPDNFQSRRPNTSFCFLDIRSPGLGDTAMYLCATSRDPYVGNQPRHFGDGTRLSIL.

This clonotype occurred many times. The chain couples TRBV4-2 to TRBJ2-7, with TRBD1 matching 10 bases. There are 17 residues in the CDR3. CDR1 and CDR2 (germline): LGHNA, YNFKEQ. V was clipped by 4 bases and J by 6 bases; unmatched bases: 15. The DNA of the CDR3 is TGTGCCAGCAGCCTCAACTGGGGGACAGGGGATTTTCGCGAGCAGTACTTC. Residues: CASSLNWGTGDFREQYF.

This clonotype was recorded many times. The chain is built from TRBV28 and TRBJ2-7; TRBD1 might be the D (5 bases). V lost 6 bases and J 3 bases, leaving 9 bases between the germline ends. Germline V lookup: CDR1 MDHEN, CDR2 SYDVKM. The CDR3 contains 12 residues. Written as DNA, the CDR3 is TGTGCCAGCAGGTCAGGGTACTACGAGCAGTACTTC. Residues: CASRSGYYEQYF.

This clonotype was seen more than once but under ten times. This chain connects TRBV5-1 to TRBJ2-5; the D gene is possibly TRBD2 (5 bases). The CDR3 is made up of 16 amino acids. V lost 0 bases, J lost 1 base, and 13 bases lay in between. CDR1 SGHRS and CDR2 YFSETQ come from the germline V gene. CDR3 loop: CASSLGLAYLQETQYF. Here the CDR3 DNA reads TGCGCCAGCAGCTTGGGGTTAGCGTACCTCCAAGAGACCCAGTACTTC.

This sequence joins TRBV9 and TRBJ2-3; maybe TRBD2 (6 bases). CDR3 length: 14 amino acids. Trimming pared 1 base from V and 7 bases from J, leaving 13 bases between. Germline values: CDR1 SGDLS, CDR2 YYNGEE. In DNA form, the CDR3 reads TGTGCCAGCAGCGTAACCCGGGACTCTCATACGCAGTATTTT. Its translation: CASSVTRDSHTQYF.